Listed below are T cell receptor beta chains from one sample, sequenced in a study of cytomegalovirus exposure and HLA in healthy donors. The table came from immunoSEQ multiplex PCR; TCRdb's copy has only in-frame clones and leaves some out. The data hold roughly 200,000 clones, with about four fifths observed a single time. Material for sequencing was PBMCs. These receptors were taken from a female donor in good health and CMV-seronegative. Each CDR3 is given with its conserved first and last residue. The D gene is left open where the match is weak. Size is omitted from some rows. Given values are once, few, many or a class for expanded clones.

CDR3 DNA: TGTGCCAGCAGTCCGACCGGGACAGGGGACGCTTTCTTT; CDR3 protein: CASSPTGTGDAFF; J gene: TRBJ1-1; V gene: TRBV6-1; clone size: .; D gene: TRBD1
CDR3 DNA: TGTGCCAGCAGCCCCCGGACTAGCGGGAGTGATGAGCAGTTCTTC; CDR3 protein: CASSPRTSGSDEQFF; J gene: TRBJ2-1; V gene: TRBV7-2; clone size: .; D gene: TRBD2
CDR3 DNA: TGTGCCTGGAGTGTGGGAGCGGATACGCAGTATTTT; CDR3 protein: CAWSVGADTQYF; J gene: TRBJ2-3; V gene: TRBV30; clone size: .; D gene: .
CDR3 DNA: TGTGCCAGCAGCTTAAGTAGGGAGGCCAAAAACATTCAGTACTTC; CDR3 protein: CASSLSREAKNIQYF; J gene: TRBJ2-4; V gene: TRBV7-4; clone size: .; D gene: .
CDR3 DNA: TGTGCCAGCAGTGAAGTCGGAGTAGGGCAGTTCTTC; CDR3 protein: CASSEVGVGQFF; J gene: TRBJ2-1; V gene: TRBV2; clone size: few; D gene: .
CDR3 DNA: TGTGCCAGCAGCTTGTCGCGCGAGCAGTACTTC; CDR3 protein: CASSLSREQYF; J gene: TRBJ2-7; V gene: TRBV7-2; clone size: .; D gene: .
CDR3 DNA: TGTGCCAGCAGTGCCTCGACAGGGGGCACTGAAGCTTTCTTT; CDR3 protein: CASSASTGGTEAFF; J gene: TRBJ1-1; V gene: TRBV6-1; clone size: .; D gene: TRBD1
CDR3 DNA: TGTGCCAGCAGTTTCCGGGTGGGGACCCAGTACTTC; CDR3 protein: CASSFRVGTQYF; J gene: TRBJ2-5; V gene: TRBV28; clone size: few; D gene: .
CDR3 DNA: TGTGCCAGCAGTTTACAGGGCCTGAACACTGAAGCTTTCTTT; CDR3 protein: CASSLQGLNTEAFF; J gene: TRBJ1-1; V gene: TRBV6-6; clone size: .; D gene: .
CDR3 DNA: TGTGCCAGCAGGCGGCTAAGCCAATACGAGCAGTACTTC; CDR3 protein: CASRRLSQYEQYF; J gene: TRBJ2-7; V gene: TRBV6-5; clone size: .; D gene: .
CDR3 DNA: TGTGCCAGTAACGACAGAGGGGGGGCCAACAATCAGCCCCAGCATTTT; CDR3 protein: CASNDRGGANNQPQHF; J gene: TRBJ1-5; V gene: TRBV19; clone size: .; D gene: .
CDR3 DNA: TGTGCCAGCAGCTTAGGATCAGGCTACGAGCAGTACTTC; CDR3 protein: CASSLGSGYEQYF; J gene: TRBJ2-7; V gene: TRBV11-3; clone size: .; D gene: .
CDR3 DNA: TGTGCCAGCAGACAGACCGGGGAGCTGTTTTTT; CDR3 protein: CASRQTGELFF; J gene: TRBJ2-2; V gene: TRBV27; clone size: .; D gene: .
CDR3 DNA: TGCAGCGTTGTAGAAATTTTCTCTAGCGGGTTTAACAATGAGCAGTTCTTC; CDR3 protein: CSVVEIFSSGFNNEQFF; J gene: TRBJ2-1; V gene: TRBV29-1; clone size: .; D gene: TRBD2
CDR3 DNA: TGCGCCAGCAGCTTGACCTACCCCTCCTCCCACGAGCAGTACTTC; CDR3 protein: CASSLTYPSSHEQYF; J gene: TRBJ2-7; V gene: TRBV5-1; clone size: .; D gene: .
CDR3 DNA: TGTGCCAGCAGCGGTAATAACTATGGCTACACCTTC; CDR3 protein: CASSGNNYGYTF; J gene: TRBJ1-2; V gene: TRBV28; clone size: .; D gene: .
CDR3 DNA: TGTGCCAGCAGCTTGTCACTAGCGGGCTCCTACAATGAGCAGTTCTTC; CDR3 protein: CASSLSLAGSYNEQFF; J gene: TRBJ2-1; V gene: TRBV7-9; clone size: .; D gene: TRBD2
CDR3 DNA: TGTGCCTGGAACAGGGGATTTCGGGAAAAACTGTTTTTT; CDR3 protein: CAWNRGFREKLFF; J gene: TRBJ1-4; V gene: TRBV30; clone size: .; D gene: TRBD1
CDR3 DNA: TGTGCCAGCAGTTCCCATGACAGGGGCTATGGCTACACCTTC; CDR3 protein: CASSSHDRGYGYTF; J gene: TRBJ1-2; V gene: TRBV27; clone size: .; D gene: TRBD1
CDR3 DNA: TGTGCCAGCAGTTACTCTTCTAGCGGGACGTACAATGAGCAGTTCTTC; CDR3 protein: CASSYSSSGTYNEQFF; J gene: TRBJ2-1; V gene: TRBV6-5; clone size: .; D gene: TRBD2
CDR3 DNA: TGCGCCAGCAGCTTGGGGGGGACAGGGGCGGGTAAAGCTGAAGCTTTCTTT; CDR3 protein: CASSLGGTGAGKAEAFF; J gene: TRBJ1-1; V gene: TRBV5-1; clone size: .; D gene: TRBD1
CDR3 DNA: TGTGCCAGCGGCTCCGAGCGGGTAGGGACCTACAATGAGCAGTTCTTC; CDR3 protein: CASGSERVGTYNEQFF; J gene: TRBJ2-1; V gene: TRBV2; clone size: .; D gene: .
CDR3 DNA: TGTGCCTGGGATTGGGGACTTGATTCACCCCTCCACTTT; CDR3 protein: CAWDWGLDSPLHF; J gene: TRBJ1-6; V gene: TRBV30; clone size: .; D gene: .
CDR3 DNA: TGCAGCACCCAGTCCGGGGTGGGTTCCTACGAGCAGTACTTC; CDR3 protein: CSTQSGVGSYEQYF; J gene: TRBJ2-7; V gene: TRBV29-1; clone size: .; D gene: .
CDR3 DNA: TGCGCCAGCAGCCAGAGTCCGTGGGAGCCTGGAAACACCATATATTTT; CDR3 protein: CASSQSPWEPGNTIYF; J gene: TRBJ1-3; V gene: TRBV4-3; clone size: .; D gene: .
CDR3 DNA: TGCGCCAGCAGTCAATCGAGAGAAGGCGGGGGGTACGAGCAGTACTTC; CDR3 protein: CASSQSREGGGYEQYF; J gene: TRBJ2-7; V gene: TRBV23-1; clone size: .; D gene: TRBD2
CDR3 DNA: TGTGCTAGTGGTTGGAGGACTAGCGACGAGCAGTACTTC; CDR3 protein: CASGWRTSDEQYF; J gene: TRBJ2-7; V gene: TRBV12-5; clone size: .; D gene: TRBD2
CDR3 DNA: TGTGCCAGCAGCACCACAGGGGGGACCACTGAAGCTTTCTTT; CDR3 protein: CASSTTGGTTEAFF; J gene: TRBJ1-1; V gene: TRBV6-6; clone size: .; D gene: TRBD1
CDR3 DNA: TGTGCCAGCAGTTCAGATGGGAGGACGCAGTATTTT; CDR3 protein: CASSSDGRTQYF; J gene: TRBJ2-3; V gene: TRBV27; clone size: once; D gene: .
CDR3 DNA: TGTGCCAGCAGTGAAGACAGTCAAGAGACCCAGTACTTC; CDR3 protein: CASSEDSQETQYF; J gene: TRBJ2-5; V gene: TRBV7-8; clone size: .; D gene: .
CDR3 DNA: TGCAGCGTTTTGACACCGAACACTGAAGCTTTCTTT; CDR3 protein: CSVLTPNTEAFF; J gene: TRBJ1-1; V gene: TRBV29-1; clone size: .; D gene: .
CDR3 DNA: TGTGCCAGCAGTGAGGGACAGGGGAGCGCCTACGAGCAGTACTTC; CDR3 protein: CASSEGQGSAYEQYF; J gene: TRBJ2-7; V gene: TRBV25-1; clone size: few; D gene: TRBD1
CDR3 DNA: TGTTCCAGCAGTCAAATACGGGGGGGCTTGTACGAGACCCAGTACTTC; CDR3 protein: CSSSQIRGGLYETQYF; J gene: TRBJ2-5; V gene: TRBV7-9; clone size: .; D gene: TRBD2
CDR3 DNA: TGTGCCAGCAGCGTAATGGGACAGGGACTACCTCGAGAGCAGTTCTTC; CDR3 protein: CASSVMGQGLPREQFF; J gene: TRBJ2-1; V gene: TRBV9; clone size: .; D gene: TRBD1